The clone carrying this T cell receptor beta chain was picked up one time. Its cognate antigen is unknown. Mismatch with germline at one junction end may stem from a read error. This CDR3 has 11 amino acids. Germline V gene lookup returns CDR1 KGHSH and CDR2 LQKENI. The data were taken from a study of cytomegalovirus exposure and HLA in healthy donors. Primers for the PCR totalled 60 Vbeta and 13 Jbeta. The table came from immunoSEQ multiplex PCR; TCRdb's copy has only in-frame clones and leaves some out. The data show around 93,000 clones, with approximately 81% seen just once and roughly 3% held by the top ten. Findings of the study overall: Later on, analysis showed that most CMV-associated TCR beta chains appeared to be HLA-restricted. TCR beta sequences numbering over 15,000 were associated with HLA alleles at 0.05 false discovery rate in a later analysis. Overall, approximately 150 TCR beta chains were annotated as cytomegalovirus-associated. Analyses of presence/absence relied on an assumption of roughly uniform sequencing depth across donors.

The chain employs TRBV18 and TRBJ2-7; D perhaps matches TRBD1 (6 bases). The sequence derives from a woman aged 40 to 50 in good health and CMV-seronegative. Sequencing used PBMCs. CDR3 region: CASSSPGQWYF. Here the CDR3 DNA reads TGTGCCAGCTCATCACCGGGACAATGGTATTTC.